Listed here are 24 T cell receptor beta chains from one sample, sequenced in a study of blood T cell repertoires in COVID-19. TCRdb's copy holds only in-frame clones and misses some; the assay was immunoSEQ multiplex PCR. Of fewer than 250,000 clones listed, approximately 86% were seen once; the top ten hold more than 5.5%. The sample comprised peripheral blood. These receptors all come from a human donor in a cohort sampled during active COVID-19.

This rearrangement joins TRBV5-1 to TRBJ1-2; a weak D match, TRBD1 (5 bases). This CDR3 spans 13 amino acids. Germline lookup yields CDR1 SGHRS and CDR2 YFSETQ. V was trimmed by 2 bases and J by 7 bases, leaving 12 bases between them. The CDR3 nucleotides read TGCGCCAGCAGCTTAAGCTTTGGGGCTGGCTACACCTTC. Its protein product is CASSLSFGAGYTF.

The J gene is TRBJ2-1, the V gene TRBV30; D possibly uses TRBD1 or TRBD2 (5 bases each). The CDR3 length is 12 residues. The V gene's germline CDR1 is GTSNPN and CDR2 SVGIG (reference sequence). The ends were cut back, 7 bases at V and 6 bases at J, with 13 bases in the middle. Here the CDR3 DNA reads TGTGCCTTGAGGGCAGGGCGCAATGAGCAGTTCTTC. As protein: CALRAGRNEQFF.

The rearrangement links TRBV19 to TRBJ1-1; TRBD1 matches 8 bases. The CDR3 loop spans 14 amino acids. Germline V lookup: CDR1 LNHDA, CDR2 SQIVND (reference sequence). V lost 7 bases and J lost 7; bases outside the gene matches: 11. CDR3 loop: CASTPLTGGYEAFF. The CDR3 DNA follows: TGTGCCAGTACCCCTCTTACAGGGGGGTATGAAGCTTTCTTT.

The CDR3 region is CASSYSDLDYEQYF. CDR3 coding DNA: TGTGCCAGCAGTTACTCCGACCTAGACTACGAGCAGTACTTC. The rearrangement uses TRBV6-5 and TRBJ2-7, with no clear D. The CDR3 spans 14 residues. Germline CDR1 reads MNHEY; CDR2 reads SVGAGI. Trimming stripped 0 bases from V and 3 bases from J, with 9 bases between.

The rearrangement uses TRBV19 and TRBJ1-6, with 7 bases that match TRBD1. Germline V gives CDR1 LNHDA, CDR2 SQIVND (reference sequence). This CDR3 has 15 residues. V trimming: 1 base; J trimming: 9 bases; junction bases outside the gene matches: 6. The CDR3 sequence is CASSIVTGAGSPLHF. In nucleotides, the CDR3 is TGTGCCAGTAGTATAGTAACAGGGGCGGGTTCACCCCTCCACTTT.

The V gene is TRBV5-4, the J gene TRBJ2-7, with 8 nucleotides matching TRBD2. The CDR3 length is 15 residues. The V gene's germline CDR1 is SGHNT and CDR2 YYREEE (reference sequence). Unmatched junction bases numbered 7, after V lost 2 bases and J lost 3 bases. The CDR3 DNA reads as TGTGCCAGCAGCTTCGCCACTAGCGGTGACTACGAGCAGTACTTC. This encodes CASSFATSGDYEQYF.

The chain is built from TRBV11-1 and TRBJ1-1; D ambiguous. The CDR3 runs to 13 residues. V was trimmed by 1 base and J by 1 base, leaving 4 bases between them. Looked up from germline, CDR1 is SGHAT and CDR2 is FQDESV (reference sequence). In DNA, the CDR3 is TGTGCCAGCAGCTTAGACGGGAACACTGAAGCTTTCTTT. It is translated as CASSLDGNTEAFF.

In its sample, this clone was seen a few times. The chain recombines TRBV2 with TRBJ1-6; TRBD1 agrees at 7 bases. Germline V lookup: CDR1 SNHLY, CDR2 FYNNEI. There are 14 residues in the CDR3. J lost 6 bases, V lost 2 bases, and 1 base had no gene match. CDR3 protein: CASSEQGGNSPLHF. The CDR3 coding sequence is TGTGCCAGCAGTGAACAGGGGGGTAATTCACCCCTCCACTTT.

This chain uses TRBV4-2 with TRBJ2-2, with D perhaps matching TRBD2 (6 bases). The CDR3 contains 16 residues. V lost 0 bases to trimming and J lost 3 bases, with 11 bases between them. Germline CDR1 is LGHNA and CDR2 is YNFKEQ. The CDR3 reads CASSQDGREDTGELFF. CDR3 DNA sequence: TGTGCCAGCAGCCAAGATGGAAGGGAGGACACCGGGGAGCTGTTTTTT.

This chain joins TRBV28 and TRBJ1-1; 7 bases map to TRBD1. The CDR3 length is 14 residues. The V gene end was trimmed by 4 bases and the J gene end by 1 base; junction bases not matched to a gene: 3. CDR1 and CDR2 (germline): MDHEN, SYDVKM. CDR3 sequence (DNA): TGTGCCAGCAGTTCCTACAGGGGGAACACTGAAGCTTTCTTT. This gives the protein CASSSYRGNTEAFF.

The rearrangement links TRBV2 to TRBJ1-3; 7 bases line up with TRBD1. With V trimmed by 6 bases and J by 9 bases, 8 bases remained unmatched. Germline CDR1 SNHLY, CDR2 FYNNEI. The CDR3 runs to 13 residues. The CDR3 coding sequence is TGTGCCAGCAGAGCCACAGGGGATTCCACCATATATTTT. Encoded protein: CASRATGDSTIYF.

The chain links TRBV4-2 to TRBJ2-5, with D tentatively TRBD2 (5 bases). Trimming removed 3 bases from V and 3 bases from J, with 11 bases in between. The germline CDR1 and CDR2 sequences are LGHNA and YNFKEQ. This CDR3 contains 14 residues. The CDR3 DNA follows: TGTGCCAGCAGCCAGGACTTGATCGAAGAGACCCAGTACTTC. This gives the protein CASSQDLIEETQYF.

The chain couples TRBV6-5 to TRBJ1-5; D is possibly TRBD1 (6 bases). This CDR3 is 14 amino acids long. V was shortened by 6 bases and J by 3 bases, with 12 bases between the two germline ends. Germline CDR1 and CDR2: MNHEY and SVGAGI. The CDR3 coding sequence is TGTGCCAGCAGAAACCCAGGGGCCAATCAGCCCCAGCATTTT. Protein: CASRNPGANQPQHF.

The chain carries TRBV10-3 and TRBJ1-5, with a tentative D call TRBD1 (6 bases). V shed 0 bases and J shed 2 bases, with 8 bases lying between them. This CDR3 comprises 15 residues. Germline V CDR1 and CDR2: ENHRY, SYGVKD. The CDR3 spells CAISESQGGNQPQHF. The CDR3 DNA follows: TGTGCCATCAGTGAGTCACAGGGAGGCAATCAGCCCCAGCATTTT.

This chain links TRBV28 with TRBJ1-1; 7 bases are a match to TRBD1. The CDR3 is 15 amino acids. V dropped 5 bases and J dropped 4; count of bases not matched to a gene: 10. Germline values: CDR1 MDHEN, CDR2 SYDVKM. CDR3 protein: CASSRHFPGGTEAFF. The DNA for the CDR3 is TGTGCCAGCAGTCGACACTTCCCAGGGGGCACTGAAGCTTTCTTT.

This chain joins TRBV5-1 and TRBJ2-1; 12 bases line up with TRBD2. The CDR3 has 15 residues. V shed 3 bases, J shed 10 bases, and the junction held 8 bases outside the gene matches. Germline-derived CDR1 and CDR2 are SGHRS and YFSETQ. CDR3 DNA: TGCGCCAGCAGCTCAACTAGCGGGGGGCCGCACGAGCAGTTCTTC. This sequence encodes CASSSTSGGPHEQFF.

V is TRBV18 and J is TRBJ2-2, with 8 bases identical to TRBD1. The J segment lost 5 bases and the V segment lost 1 base, leaving 3 bases of the junction unmatched. This CDR3 is 15 amino acids long. Germline lookup yields CDR1 KGHSH and CDR2 LQKENI. DNA for the CDR3: TGTGCCAGCTCACCACGACAGGGGAGGACCGGGGAGCTGTTTTTT. This gives the protein CASSPRQGRTGELFF.

This sequence joins TRBV2 and TRBJ2-1; 7 bases map to TRBD2. V shed 2 bases and J 5 bases; nucleotides not matched to a gene: 6. Per germline, CDR1 SNHLY and CDR2 FYNNEI. There are 15 residues in the CDR3. CDR3 bases: TGTGCCAGCAGTGAATTTTACGGGACTAACAATGAGCAGTTCTTC. This sequence encodes CASSEFYGTNNEQFF.

CDR3 region: CASSFDGVEQYF. The CDR3 DNA is TGCGCCAGCAGCTTTGACGGGGTCGAGCAGTACTTC. The genes are TRBV5-1 and TRBJ2-7; possible D gene TRBD2, 5 bases. CDR1 and CDR2 from the germline V gene are SGHRS and YFSETQ. The CDR3 extends over 12 amino acids. V dropped 2 bases and J dropped 6 bases, with 9 bases sitting between them.

The chain links TRBV2 to TRBJ2-1, with D tentatively TRBD2 (5 bases). The CDR3 spans 13 residues. Trimming took off 8 bases at V and 1 base at J, with 9 bases between the two ends. The germline V gene has CDR1 SNHLY and CDR2 FYNNEI. DNA for the CDR3: TGTGCCAGCGGGAGTATATCCTACAATGAGCAGTTCTTC. Amino acids: CASGSISYNEQFF.

The chain carries TRBV18 and TRBJ1-1; D is unclear. The CDR3 is 13 amino acids. The germline V and J ends were trimmed by 0 bases and 7 bases, with 9 bases remaining between them. Looked up from germline, CDR1 is KGHSH and CDR2 is LQKENI. The CDR3 DNA reads TGTGCCAGCTCACCACCGGTACAGAGTGAAGCTTTCTTT. Protein product: CASSPPVQSEAFF.

The genes are TRBV18 and TRBJ1-1, with D unclear. In germline, CDR1 is KGHSH, CDR2 LQKENI. This CDR3 has 14 amino acids. V was cut by 0 bases and J by 5 bases, with 10 bases left in between. In DNA form, the CDR3 reads TGTGCCAGCTCACCACCTACTGGTCTTACTGAAGCTTTCTTT. It encodes CASSPPTGLTEAFF.

This sequence joins TRBV10-3 and TRBJ2-2; a weak D match, TRBD1 (6 bases). With 10 bases removed from V and 4 bases from J, the gap between germline ends came to 13 bases. The CDR3 extends over 13 amino acids. Germline lookup yields CDR1 ENHRY and CDR2 SYGVKD. The CDR3 region is CATRQAATGELFF. The CDR3 region has the DNA TGTGCCACCCGACAGGCAGCCACCGGGGAGCTGTTTTTT.

The rearrangement links TRBV11-2 to TRBJ1-2; unclear D gene. Trimming cost V 4 bases and J 0 bases, with 6 bases left between them. Germline V lookup: CDR1 SGHAT, CDR2 FQNNGV. The CDR3 is 13 residues long. CDR3 in amino acids: CASSSLTNYGYTF. The DNA of the CDR3 is TGTGCCAGCAGCTCCTTAACTAACTATGGCTACACCTTC.